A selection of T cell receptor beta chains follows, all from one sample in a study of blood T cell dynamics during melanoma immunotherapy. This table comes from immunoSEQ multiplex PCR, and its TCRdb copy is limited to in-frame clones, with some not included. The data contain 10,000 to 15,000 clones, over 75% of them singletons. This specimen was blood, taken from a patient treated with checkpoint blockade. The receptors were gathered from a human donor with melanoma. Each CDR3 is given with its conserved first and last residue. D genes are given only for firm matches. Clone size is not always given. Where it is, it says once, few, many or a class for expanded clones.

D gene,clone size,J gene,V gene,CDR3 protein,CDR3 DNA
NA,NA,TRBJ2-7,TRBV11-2,CASASGQGYSEQYF,TGTGCCAGTGCGTCAGGGCAGGGCTATAGCGAGCAGTACTTC
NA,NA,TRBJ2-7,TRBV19,CASSIEYGRNYEQYF,TGTGCCAGTAGTATAGAGTACGGCCGGAATTACGAGCAGTACTTC
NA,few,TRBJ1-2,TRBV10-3,CATELRPYGYTF,TGTGCCACCGAACTCCGCCCCTATGGCTACACCTTC
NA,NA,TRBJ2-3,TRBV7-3,CASSDAPVDTQYF,TGTGCCAGCAGCGACGCCCCGGTGGATACGCAGTATTTT
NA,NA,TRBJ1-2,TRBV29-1,CSVAQGVNYGYTF,TGCAGCGTGGCGCAGGGTGTTAACTATGGCTACACCTTC
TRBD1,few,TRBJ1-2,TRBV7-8,CASSGEGGLSGYTF,TGTGCCAGCAGCGGGGAAGGGGGCCTCTCTGGCTACACCTTC
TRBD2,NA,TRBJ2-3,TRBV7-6,CASSSLLAGYPDTQYF,TGTGCCAGCAGCTCTTTACTAGCGGGATACCCAGATACGCAGTATTTT
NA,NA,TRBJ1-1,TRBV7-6,CASSLNLPPGTEAFF,TGTGCCAGCAGCTTAAATCTACCCCCGGGCACTGAAGCTTTCTTT
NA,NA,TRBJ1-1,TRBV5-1,CASSTLGGWDTEAFF,TGCGCCAGCAGCACCTTGGGGGGATGGGATACTGAAGCTTTCTTT
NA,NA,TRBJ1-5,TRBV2,CASSYRFYSNQPQHF,TGTGCCAGCAGTTACAGATTTTATAGCAATCAGCCCCAGCATTTT
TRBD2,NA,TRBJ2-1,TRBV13,CASRRAGGPREQFF,TGTGCCAGCAGACGAGCGGGGGGGCCCCGTGAGCAGTTCTTC
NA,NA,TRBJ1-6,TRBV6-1,CASRVAYSPLHF,TGTGCCAGCAGGGTGGCCTATTCACCCCTCCACTTT
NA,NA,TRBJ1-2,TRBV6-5,CASKSSGGSGYTF,TGTGCCAGCAAAAGTTCGGGGGGCTCTGGCTACACCTTC
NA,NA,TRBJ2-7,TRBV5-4,CASHAGGGSYEQYF,TGTGCCAGCCACGCAGGGGGAGGCTCCTACGAGCAGTACTTC
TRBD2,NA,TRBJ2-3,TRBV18,CASSPPLAGGIDTQYF,TGTGCCAGCTCACCACCGCTAGCGGGAGGAATAGATACGCAGTATTTT
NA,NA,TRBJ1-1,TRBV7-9,CASSLNQGNTEAFF,TGTGCCAGCAGCTTAAATCAGGGTAACACTGAAGCTTTCTTT
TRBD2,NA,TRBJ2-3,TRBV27,CASSLRPSGADTQYF,TGTGCCAGCAGTTTACGACCCAGCGGGGCAGATACGCAGTATTTT
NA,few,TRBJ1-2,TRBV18,CASSRESNYGYTF,TGTGCCAGCTCACGGGAATCTAACTATGGCTACACCTTC
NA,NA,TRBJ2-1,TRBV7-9,CASSLARWGLSEQFF,TGTGCCAGCAGCTTGGCTAGGTGGGGACTTAGCGAGCAGTTCTTC
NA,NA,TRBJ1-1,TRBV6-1,CASSERQGTEAFF,TGTGCCAGCAGTGAAAGGCAGGGCACTGAAGCTTTCTTT
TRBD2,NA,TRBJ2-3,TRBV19,CASSNKRGGLVDTQYF,TGTGCCAGTAGTAACAAGCGGGGGGGCCTGGTCGATACGCAGTATTTT
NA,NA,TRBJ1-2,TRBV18,CASSPPADSNYGYTF,TGTGCCAGCTCACCACCCGCCGACAGCAACTATGGCTACACCTTC
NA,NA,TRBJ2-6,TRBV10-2,CASSEGRGFSGANVLTF,TGCGCCAGCAGTGAGGGACGGGGATTCTCTGGGGCCAACGTCCTGACTTTC
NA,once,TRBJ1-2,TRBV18,CASSPMDGSGGYTF,TGTGCCAGCTCACCCATGGACGGGTCTGGAGGCTACACCTTC
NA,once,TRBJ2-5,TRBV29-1,CSVEIGARVETQYF,TGCAGCGTTGAAATTGGGGCCAGGGTAGAGACCCAGTACTTC
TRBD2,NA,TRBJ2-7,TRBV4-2,CASSQGLALPYEQYF,TGTGCCAGCAGCCAGGGACTAGCGCTACCCTACGAGCAGTACTTC
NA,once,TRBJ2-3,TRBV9,CASSVDSDTQYF,TGTGCCAGCAGCGTAGATAGTGATACGCAGTATTTT
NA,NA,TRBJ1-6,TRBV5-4,CASSLGNSPLHF,TGTGCCAGCAGCCTTGGCAATTCACCCCTCCACTTT
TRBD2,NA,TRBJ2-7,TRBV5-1,CASSLGASGGVYEQYF,TGCGCCAGCAGCTTGGGCGCTAGCGGGGGCGTTTACGAGCAGTACTTC
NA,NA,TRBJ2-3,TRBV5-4,CASSSTSVTDTQYF,TGTGCCAGCAGCTCAACTAGTGTCACAGATACGCAGTATTTT